What follows describes a single T cell receptor (beta chain). What it binds is unknown. The junction does not match germline at one end; this may be a read error. The data were obtained in a study of type 1 regulatory T cells. Study at large: T-allo10 is an in vitro-generated, Tr1-enriched CD4 T cell product specific for alloantigen.

TCRdb passed the reads through MiXCR, listing each CDR3 protein once. The sample has 25,000 or so distinct CDR3 sequences, around 77% seen once; the top ten hold approximately 14%. The length of the CDR3 is 14 residues. Germline-derived CDR1 and CDR2 are SGHNT and YENEEA. The sequenced sample was cultured T cells, either the whole culture or a sorted T cell fraction (not recorded which). The subset: Tr1-enriched cell product generated in vitro against host alloantigens. This clonotype originated in a human donor in good health. This chain joins TRBV11-3 and TRBJ2-3; D may be TRBD2 (6 bases). CDR3 amino acids: CASGLGGDTDTQYF. Written as DNA, the CDR3 is TGTGCCAGCGGCTTAGGAGGGGACACAGATACGCAGTATTTT.